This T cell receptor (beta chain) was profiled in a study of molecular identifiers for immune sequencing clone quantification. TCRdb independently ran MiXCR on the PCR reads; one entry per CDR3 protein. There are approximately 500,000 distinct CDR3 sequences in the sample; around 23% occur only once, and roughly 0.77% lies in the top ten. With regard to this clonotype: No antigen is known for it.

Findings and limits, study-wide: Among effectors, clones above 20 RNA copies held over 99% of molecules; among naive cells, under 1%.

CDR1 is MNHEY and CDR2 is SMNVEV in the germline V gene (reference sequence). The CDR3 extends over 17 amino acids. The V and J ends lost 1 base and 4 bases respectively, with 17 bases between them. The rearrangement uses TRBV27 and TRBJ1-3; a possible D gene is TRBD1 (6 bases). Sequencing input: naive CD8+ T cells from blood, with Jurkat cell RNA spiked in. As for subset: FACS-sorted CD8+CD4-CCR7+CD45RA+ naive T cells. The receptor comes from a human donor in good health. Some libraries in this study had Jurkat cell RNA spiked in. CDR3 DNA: TGTGCCAGCAGTTTATTAGGGCCCCAGGGACAAGGAAACACCATATATTTT. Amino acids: CASSLLGPQGQGNTIYF.